A single sample gave rise to the 27 T cell receptor beta chains below, sequenced in a study of CD8+ T cells in alopecia areata (dated by TCRdb to 2016 to 2019). Taken with the paper, the label for treatment or condition translates to: oral pan-JAK inhibitor, 5-10 mg twice daily. The protocol used for the library was the immunoSEQ multiplex PCR assay. For TCR sequencing, RNA was extracted from every sample and reverse transcribed into cDNA to serve as template. TCRdb mirrors the immuneACCESS table, restricted to in-frame sequences. Some clones are absent from its copies; in checked studies, under half trace to an unresolved V gene, and the reason for the others is unknown. The sample records 150,000 or so clones, 58% of which are singletons. Clones ranked in the top ten supply 15% to 20% of the sample. The source was CD4+ T cells sorted from blood, collected at approximately week 60, from a patient treated with tofacitinib. Receptors originate from a human donor with alopecia areata.

The chain joins TRBV4-1 to TRBJ1-1; D gene ambiguous. Germline CDR1 is MGHRA and CDR2 is YSYEKL. V was shortened by 0 bases and J by 5 bases, with 10 bases between the two germline ends. The CDR3 totals 14 residues. CDR3 in amino acids: CASSQDIWVTEAFF. CDR3 DNA sequence: TGCGCCAGCAGCCAAGATATTTGGGTTACTGAAGCTTTCTTT.

The V gene is TRBV7-9, the J gene TRBJ1-2; TRBD1 matches 7 bases. This CDR3 is 14 amino acids long. V shed 6 bases and J 5 bases; nucleotides not matched to a gene: 9. The germline V gene encodes CDR1 SEHNR and CDR2 FQNEAQ (reference sequence). The CDR3 coding sequence is TGTGCCAGCAGTTTTGACAGGGTCGGGTATGGCTACACCTTC. As protein: CASSFDRVGYGYTF.

The chain uses TRBV5-6 and TRBJ2-3; possibly TRBD1 for D (5 bases). Trimming shortened V by 0 bases and J by 2 bases, and 13 bases separated the two germline ends. Germline V gene lookup returns CDR1 SGHDT and CDR2 YYEEEE. The CDR3 length is 16 residues. CDR3 protein: CASSLVGRTTTDTQYF. CDR3 sequence (DNA): TGTGCCAGCAGCTTGGTAGGGCGGACAACCACAGATACGCAGTATTTT.

The rearrangement joins TRBV5-4 to TRBJ1-3, with D possibly being TRBD1 (5 bases). This CDR3 is 13 amino acids long. V was shortened by 9 bases and J by 4 bases, with 14 bases between the two germline ends. Germline lookup yields CDR1 SGHNT and CDR2 YYREEE (reference sequence). CDR3 residues: CATGGAAGNTIYF. The CDR3, as DNA: TGTGCCACGGGAGGGGCAGCAGGAAACACCATATATTTT. Complete variable domain (other parts from reference TRBV5-4 and TRBJ1-3): ETGVTQSPTHLIKTRGQQVTLRCSSQSGHNTVSWYQQALGQGPQFIFQYYREEENGRGNFPPRFSGLQFPNYSSELNVNALELDDSALYLCATGGAAGNTIYFGEGSWLTVV.

Here the CDR3 reads CAISDASGNTGELFF. CDR3 sequence (DNA): TGTGCCATCAGTGACGCTAGCGGGAACACCGGGGAGCTGTTTTTT. The rearrangement uses TRBV10-3 and TRBJ2-2; 7 bases are shared with TRBD2. The CDR3 has 15 residues. The germline CDR1 and CDR2 sequences are ENHRY and SYGVKD. J lost 1 base, V lost 3 bases, and 2 bases had no gene match.

This clone showed up just a few times. The gene calls are TRBV30 and TRBJ2-5, with a tentative D call TRBD1 (6 bases). Germline assignment: CDR1 GTSNPN and CDR2 SVGIG (reference sequence). The CDR3 loop spans 15 amino acids. V shed 3 bases and J shed 2 bases, with 16 bases lying between them. The chain's CDR3 is CAWSPPQGQQETQYF. Written as DNA, the CDR3 is TGTGCCTGGAGCCCCCCCCAGGGGCAACAAGAGACCCAGTACTTC.

In its sample, this clone was seen a few times. This chain uses TRBV10-3 with TRBJ2-3; D gene uncertain. CDR1 is ENHRY and CDR2 is SYGVKD in the germline V gene. V shed 0 bases and J shed 4 bases, with 11 bases lying between them. CDR3 length: 15 residues. In DNA form, the CDR3 reads TGTGCCATCAGTGAGTCGACGTCAATCCCAGATACGCAGTATTTT. Protein product: CAISESTSIPDTQYF.

The genes are TRBV7-9 and TRBJ1-6; no reliable D call. The CDR3 consists of 13 residues. The V gene lost 3 bases and the J gene lost 5 bases, with 5 bases spanning the gap. The germline V gene encodes CDR1 SEHNR and CDR2 FQNEAQ (reference sequence). In nucleotides, the CDR3 is TGTGCCAGCAGCTTGGGCAATAATTCACCCCTCCACTTT. Its translation is CASSLGNNSPLHF.

The chain recombines TRBV30 with TRBJ2-1; 7 bases align to TRBD1. CDR1 GTSNPN and CDR2 SVGIG come from the germline V gene (reference sequence). Unmatched junction bases numbered 3, after V lost 4 bases and J lost 0 bases. This CDR3 region has 14 residues. In nucleotides, the CDR3 is TGTGCCTGGACGACAGGGTCCTCCTACAATGAGCAGTTCTTC. This encodes CAWTTGSSYNEQFF. The full variable domain, its missing parts supplied by reference TRBV30 and TRBJ2-1, is SQTIHQWPATLVQPVGSPLSLECTVEGTSNPNLYWYRQAAGRGLQLLFYSVGIGQISSEVPQNLSASRPQDRQFILSSKKLLLSDSGFYLCAWTTGSSYNEQFFGPGTRLTVL.

This sequence joins TRBV2 and TRBJ2-7; possibly TRBD1 or TRBD2 for D (7 bases each). V lost 4 bases and J lost 2, with 15 bases in between. This CDR3 is built from 15 residues. The germline V gene encodes CDR1 SNHLY and CDR2 FYNNEI. The CDR3 bases are TGTGCCAGCAGTGTAATGACAGGGAGGGCCTACGAGCAGTACTTC. Its protein is CASSVMTGRAYEQYF. Combining the CDR3 with reference TRBV2 and TRBJ2-7 gives the whole variable domain EPEVTQTPSHQVTQMGQEVILRCVPISNHLYFYWYRQILGQKVEFLVSFYNNEISEKSEIFDDQFSVERPDGSNFTLKIRSTKLEDSAMYFCASSVMTGRAYEQYFGPGTRLTVT.

This clone has just a few counts. The rearrangement joins TRBV5-6 to TRBJ2-4; no clear D gene. The germline CDR1 and CDR2 sequences are SGHDT and YYEEEE. Trimming removed 2 bases at V and 10 bases at J, with 16 bases between. The CDR3 has 14 amino acids. The CDR3 sequence: CASSLITATPIQYF. CDR3 nucleotides: TGTGCCAGCAGCTTAATTACAGCAACTCCGATTCAGTACTTC.

The CDR3 coding sequence is TGCGCCAGCAGTTCTGGACGGACCTATCCAGATACGCAGTATTTT. Protein product: CASSSGRTYPDTQYF. The genes are TRBV5-1 and TRBJ2-3; D uncertain. Germline CDR1 is SGHRS and CDR2 is YFSETQ. The CDR3 loop spans 15 amino acids. V gave up 5 bases and J gave up 4 bases, with 17 bases separating them.

This clone was seen a few times. The rearrangement joins TRBV11-1 to TRBJ1-2; 7 bases match TRBD1. CDR3 length: 15 residues. J was trimmed by 4 bases and V by 5 bases; bases with no gene match: 10. Germline V CDR1 and CDR2: SGHAT, FQDESV (reference sequence). The CDR3 protein is CASSPREDRFYGYTF. CDR3 coding DNA: TGTGCCAGCAGCCCCCGGGAGGACAGGTTCTATGGCTACACCTTC.

This clone was picked up a small number of times. The chain couples TRBV7-2 to TRBJ2-3; 10 bases are a match to TRBD2. This CDR3 spans 16 amino acids. The J segment lost 1 base and the V segment lost 1 base, leaving 2 bases of the junction unmatched. In germline, CDR1 is SGHTA, CDR2 FQGNSA. CDR3 bases: TGTGCCAGCAGCTTAGGAAGCGGGGGGGGCACAGATACGCAGTATTTT. This gives the protein CASSLGSGGGTDTQYF.

This sequence joins TRBV18 and TRBJ1-3, with a possible D match to TRBD1 (6 bases). CDR1 KGHSH and CDR2 LQKENI come from the germline V gene. The germline V and J ends were trimmed by 6 bases and 0 bases, with 9 bases remaining between them. The CDR3 spans 14 residues. CDR3 protein: CASSPGHSGNTIYF. As DNA, the CDR3 is TGTGCCAGCTCCCCGGGACACTCTGGAAACACCATATATTTT.

This clone was counted only a few times. The V gene is TRBV27, the J gene TRBJ1-2; D perhaps matches TRBD1 (6 bases). CDR3 length equals 17 residues. V shed 0 bases and J shed 5 bases, with 19 bases lying between them. Germline-derived CDR1 and CDR2 are MNHEY and SMNVEV (reference sequence). This CDR3 reads CASSLSLRPGARYGYTF. The CDR3 DNA is TGTGCCAGCAGTTTATCTCTGAGGCCGGGGGCGCGGTATGGCTACACCTTC.

The V call is TRBV19, the J call TRBJ2-7; 8 nucleotides match TRBD1. Germline V gene sequence: CDR1 LNHDA, CDR2 SQIVND (reference sequence). The ends lost 5 bases at V and 0 bases at J; junction bases unmatched: 6. The CDR3 runs to 15 residues. CDR3 coding DNA: TGTGCCAGTAGTGGGCGGACAGGGTCCTCCTACGAGCAGTACTTC. Translated: CASSGRTGSSYEQYF. Based on the CDR3 plus reference TRBV19 and TRBJ2-7, the full variable domain is DGGITQSPKYLFRKEGQNVTLSCEQNLNHDAMYWYRQDPGQGLRLIYYSQIVNDFQKGDIAEGYSVSREKKESFPLTVTSAQKNPTAFYLCASSGRTGSSYEQYFGPGTRLTVT.

The V and J genes are TRBV25-1 and TRBJ1-6; D is ambiguous. This CDR3 is 17 amino acids long. The germline V gene encodes CDR1 MGHDK and CDR2 SYGVNS. The germline V and J ends were trimmed by 3 bases and 6 bases, with 18 bases remaining between them. The CDR3 region has the DNA TGTGCCAGCAGTGATATAGGCGTAGGACCGAGTAATTCACCCCTCCACTTT. As protein: CASSDIGVGPSNSPLHF.

The CDR3 here is CSVVIRDTEAFF. The CDR3 nucleotides are TGCAGCGTTGTAATCAGGGACACTGAAGCTTTCTTT. This sequence joins TRBV29-1 and TRBJ1-1; weak D call: TRBD1 (5 bases). The germline V and J ends were trimmed by 4 bases and 3 bases, with 9 bases remaining between them. Germline CDR1 and CDR2: SQVTM and ANQGSEA. There are 12 residues in the CDR3.

The chain links TRBV30 to TRBJ2-3; TRBD2 aligns across 11 bases. Per germline, CDR1 GTSNPN and CDR2 SVGIG (reference sequence). This CDR3 is 15 amino acids long. V was pared by 2 bases and J by 2 bases, with 3 bases of the junction left unmatched. DNA for the CDR3: TGTGCCTGGAGTTGGGGACTAGCGGACACAGATACGCAGTATTTT. The encoded protein is CAWSWGLADTDTQYF.

The J gene is TRBJ2-5, the V gene TRBV5-1; perhaps TRBD1 as D (6 bases). From germline, CDR1 is SGHRS and CDR2 YFSETQ. Trimming pared 2 bases from V and 2 bases from J, leaving 10 bases between. The CDR3 length is 14 residues. The DNA for the CDR3 is TGCGCCAGCAGCTTAGGGGGACCTCAAGAGACCCAGTACTTC. Translating gives CASSLGGPQETQYF. The full variable domain, rest sourced from reference TRBV5-1 and TRBJ2-5, is KAGVTQTPRYLIKTRGQQVTLSCSPISGHRSVSWYQQTPGQGLQFLFEYFSETQRNKGNFPGRFSGRQFSNSRSEMNVSTLELGDSALYLCASSLGGPQETQYFGPGTRLLVL.

In this sample, this clone turned up a few times. V usage is TRBV30 and J usage is TRBJ1-2; D possibly corresponds to TRBD1 (5 bases). The germline V gene has CDR1 GTSNPN and CDR2 SVGIG (reference sequence). Trimming shortened V by 0 bases and J by 1 base, and 9 bases separated the two germline ends. This CDR3 has 14 amino acids. CDR3 in DNA: TGTGCCTGGAGTGTGGGACCGAGTAACTATGGCTACACCTTC. This encodes CAWSVGPSNYGYTF.

The V call is TRBV6-5, the J call TRBJ2-2, with D possibly TRBD2 on 5 matching bases. From germline, CDR1 is MNHEY and CDR2 SVGAGI. V dropped 8 bases and J dropped 2 bases, with 9 bases sitting between them. The CDR3 is made up of 13 amino acids. CDR3 sequence (DNA): TGTGCCAGCGCTCTAGCCAACACCGGGGAGCTGTTTTTT. It is translated as CASALANTGELFF.

The chain is built from TRBV5-1 and TRBJ2-2, with TRBD1 matching over 9 bases. Trimming removed 4 bases from V and 4 bases from J; junction bases left unmatched: 8. Germline V gene lookup returns CDR1 SGHRS and CDR2 YFSETQ. The CDR3 loop spans 16 amino acids. The CDR3 sequence: CASSRGTGSGTGELFF. The DNA of the CDR3 is TGCGCCAGCAGCAGGGGGACAGGGAGCGGCACCGGGGAGCTGTTTTTT.

This clone was found a few times. Here the CDR3 DNA reads TGTGCCAGCTCCCTTCAACAACGCACAGGGGTGAATCAGCCCCAGCATTTT. Its translation is CASSLQQRTGVNQPQHF. The gene calls are TRBV18 and TRBJ1-5; 7 nucleotides line up with TRBD1. J gave up 4 bases and V 6 bases, and 15 bases lay outside the gene matches. The germline gives CDR1 KGHSH, CDR2 LQKENI. The CDR3 is 17 residues long. Together with reference TRBV18 and TRBJ1-5, the CDR3 gives the full variable domain: NAGVMQNPRHLVRRRGQEARLRCSPMKGHSHVYWYRQLPEEGLKFMVYLQKENIIDESGMPKERFSAEFPKEGPSILRIQQVVRGDSAAYFCASSLQQRTGVNQPQHFGDGTRLSIL.

V and J are TRBV30 and TRBJ1-6; D gene unclear. CDR1 is GTSNPN and CDR2 is SVGIG in the germline V gene (reference sequence). Deletions cut 2 bases from V and 6 bases from J, with 8 bases between. The CDR3 runs to 13 residues. The chain's CDR3 is CAWSRIPNSPLHF. The CDR3 bases are TGTGCCTGGAGTCGCATCCCTAATTCACCCCTCCACTTT.

V usage is TRBV30 and J usage is TRBJ2-5, with D possibly being TRBD1 (5 bases). CDR3 size: 13 residues. The germline V gene encodes CDR1 GTSNPN and CDR2 SVGIG (reference sequence). V lost 4 bases to trimming and J lost 9 bases, with 18 bases between them. In DNA, the CDR3 is TGTGCCTGGACAACAGGACCCCCGGCGGCCCAGTACTTC. Amino acid sequence: CAWTTGPPAAQYF. Combining the CDR3 with reference TRBV30 and TRBJ2-5 gives the whole variable domain SQTIHQWPATLVQPVGSPLSLECTVEGTSNPNLYWYRQAAGRGLQLLFYSVGIGQISSEVPQNLSASRPQDRQFILSSKKLLLSDSGFYLCAWTTGPPAAQYFGPGTRLLVL.